The 13 T cell receptor beta chains below were found in one sample sequenced in a study of blood T cell repertoires in COVID-19. Clones were read by immunoSEQ multiplex PCR, and TCRdb kept only the in-frame ones, dropping some. The sample consists of approximately 360,000 clones, 90% of them appearing once. Material for sequencing was peripheral blood. These receptor sequences come from a man aged 18-30 years with active or convalescent COVID-19.

The rearrangement links TRBV4-1 to TRBJ2-1, with a tentative D call TRBD1 (6 bases). CDR3 length: 15 residues. Germline V gives CDR1 MGHRA, CDR2 YSYEKL. Trimming removed 2 bases from V and 5 bases from J, with 13 bases in between. CDR3 amino acids: CASSQNRAPDNEQFF. CDR3 nucleotide sequence: TGCGCCAGCAGCCAAAACAGGGCCCCGGACAATGAGCAGTTCTTC.

The gene calls are TRBV5-6 and TRBJ2-3, with 9 nucleotides matching TRBD1. The V gene's germline CDR1 is SGHDT and CDR2 YYEEEE. V dropped 4 bases and J dropped 3; count of bases not matched to a gene: 6. The CDR3 has 15 amino acids. The CDR3: CASSPGTGWTDTQYF. The CDR3 DNA follows: TGTGCCAGCAGCCCCGGGACAGGGTGGACAGATACGCAGTATTTT.

This clone is a singleton in its sample. CDR3 amino acids: CASSQEGGTGKNIQYF. As DNA, the CDR3 is TGCGCCAGCAGCCAAGAGGGGGGTACGGGGAAAAACATTCAGTACTTC. The genes are TRBV4-1 and TRBJ2-4; D may be TRBD2 (6 bases). Looked up from germline, CDR1 is MGHRA and CDR2 is YSYEKL. V lost 0 bases, J lost 4 bases, and 13 bases lay in between. The CDR3 has 16 amino acids.

The chain uses TRBV28 and TRBJ2-3, with a tentative D call TRBD2 (7 bases). V was trimmed by 5 bases and J by 1 base, leaving 16 bases between them. Per the germline V gene, CDR1 is MDHEN and CDR2 is SYDVKM. The CDR3 extends over 16 amino acids. The CDR3 DNA follows: TGTGCCAGCAGTACCCGCGGGGGCGGTGGCACAGATACGCAGTATTTT. As protein: CASSTRGGGGTDTQYF.

The chain combines TRBV4-2 with TRBJ1-1, with D perhaps matching TRBD1 (6 bases). The V gene's germline CDR1 is LGHNA and CDR2 YNFKEQ. This CDR3 is 17 amino acids long. Trimming shortened V by 1 base and J by 3 bases, and 18 bases separated the two germline ends. CDR3 in DNA: TGTGCCAGCAGCCAAGGGGGGGCCGGGAGGATCGACACTGAAGCTTTCTTT. As protein: CASSQGGAGRIDTEAFF.

V gene TRBV13 combines with J gene TRBJ2-7; TRBD1 matches at 8 bases. The CDR3 totals 15 residues. Germline assignment: CDR1 PRHDT and CDR2 FYEKMQ (reference sequence). Unmatched junction bases numbered 11, after V lost 5 bases and J lost 5 bases. The CDR3 DNA reads as TGTGCCAGCAGCAAAGCCGGGACAGGAGTCAACGAGCAGTACTTC. Translation gives CASSKAGTGVNEQYF. The variable domain in full, completed from reference TRBV13 and TRBJ2-7, reads AAGVIQSPRHLIKEKRETATLKCYPIPRHDTVYWYQQGPGQDPQFLISFYEKMQSDKGSIPDRFSAQQFSDYHSELNMSSLELGDSALYFCASSKAGTGVNEQYFGPGTRLTVT.

The gene calls are TRBV20-1 and TRBJ2-3, with 11 bases lining up with TRBD2. The J segment lost 2 bases and the V segment lost 3 bases, leaving 4 bases of the junction unmatched. CDR1 is DFQATT, CDR2 SNEGSKA, per germline (reference sequence). The CDR3 has 15 residues. In nucleotides, the CDR3 is TGCAGTGCTAGTCGACTAGCGGGACACACAGATACGCAGTATTTT. Its protein is CSASRLAGHTDTQYF.

The V call is TRBV4-2, the J call TRBJ2-7, with 8 positions matching TRBD1. The trim removed 0 bases at V and 0 bases at J, leaving 7 bases unmatched. The CDR3 has 17 residues. Germline V gene sequence: CDR1 LGHNA, CDR2 YNFKEQ. As DNA, the CDR3 is TGTGCCAGCAGCCAAGAGTTCTGGACAGGGCTCTCCTACGAGCAGTACTTC. Amino acid sequence: CASSQEFWTGLSYEQYF.

The chain carries TRBV30 and TRBJ1-2; 12 positions match TRBD1. The germline gives CDR1 GTSNPN, CDR2 SVGIG (reference sequence). The CDR3 is 14 residues long. The J segment lost 7 bases and the V segment lost 3 bases, leaving 6 bases of the junction unmatched. The CDR3 sequence is CAWSFGTGGSGYTF. The CDR3 DNA follows: TGTGCCTGGAGCTTCGGGACAGGGGGCTCTGGCTACACCTTC.

V gene TRBV28 combines with J gene TRBJ2-7; the D gene is possibly TRBD2 (5 bases). V dropped 3 bases and J dropped 6 bases, with 15 bases sitting between them. Germline lookup yields CDR1 MDHEN and CDR2 SYDVKM. This CDR3 spans 14 amino acids. DNA of the CDR3: TGTGCCAGCAGTTTGGAGGTCGGGCTTTCCGAGCAGTACTTC. As protein: CASSLEVGLSEQYF.

This clone was picked up one time. The chain is built from TRBV10-2 and TRBJ1-5, with 9 bases matching TRBD1. The CDR3 consists of 14 residues. V was pared by 6 bases and J by 5 bases, with 5 bases of the junction left unmatched. The V gene's germline CDR1 is WSHSY and CDR2 SAAADI. CDR3 coding DNA: TGCGCCAGCAGGGGGACAGGGTCGTATCAGCCCCAGCATTTT. Its translation is CASRGTGSYQPQHF.

V usage is TRBV28 and J usage is TRBJ2-5, with 13 positions matching TRBD2. V shed 1 base and J 4 bases; nucleotides not matched to a gene: 12. CDR3 length: 19 amino acids. Germline V lookup: CDR1 MDHEN, CDR2 SYDVKM. This chain's CDR3 is CASSLYGLAGVGFGETQYF. CDR3 nucleotide sequence: TGTGCCAGCAGTTTATACGGACTAGCGGGAGTCGGATTCGGAGAGACCCAGTACTTC.

In DNA form, the CDR3 reads TGTGCCAGCTCACCAACGGGCGGGAGGGATCGGGAGCAGTACTTC. This codes for CASSPTGGRDREQYF. The V gene is TRBV18, the J gene TRBJ2-7, with 9 bases that match TRBD2. V lost 2 bases, J lost 7 bases, and 9 bases stayed unmatched. The length of the CDR3 is 15 residues. Germline lookup yields CDR1 KGHSH and CDR2 LQKENI.